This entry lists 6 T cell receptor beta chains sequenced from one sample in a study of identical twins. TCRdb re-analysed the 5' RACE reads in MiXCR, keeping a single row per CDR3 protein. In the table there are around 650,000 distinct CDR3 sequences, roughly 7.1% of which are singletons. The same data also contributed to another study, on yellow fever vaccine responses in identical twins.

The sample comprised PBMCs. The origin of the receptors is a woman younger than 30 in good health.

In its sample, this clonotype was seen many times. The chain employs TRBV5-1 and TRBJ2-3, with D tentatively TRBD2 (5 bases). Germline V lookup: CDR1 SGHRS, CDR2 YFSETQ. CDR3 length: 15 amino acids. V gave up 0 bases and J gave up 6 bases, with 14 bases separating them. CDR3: CASSLERSGRDTQYF. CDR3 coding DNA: TGCGCCAGCAGCTTGGAGCGGTCCGGAAGGGATACGCAGTATTTT.

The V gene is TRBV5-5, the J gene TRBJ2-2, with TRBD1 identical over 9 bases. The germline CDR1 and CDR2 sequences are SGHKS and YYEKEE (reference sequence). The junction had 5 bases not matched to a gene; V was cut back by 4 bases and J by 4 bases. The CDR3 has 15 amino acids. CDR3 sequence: CASSRDRERTGELFF. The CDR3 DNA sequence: TGTGCCAGCAGCCGGGACAGGGAGCGCACCGGGGAGCTGTTTTTT.

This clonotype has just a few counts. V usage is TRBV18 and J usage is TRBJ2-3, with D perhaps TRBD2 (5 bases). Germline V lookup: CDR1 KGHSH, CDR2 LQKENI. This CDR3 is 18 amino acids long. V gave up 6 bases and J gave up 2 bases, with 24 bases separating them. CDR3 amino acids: CASSQNGLGRAATDTQYF. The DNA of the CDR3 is TGTGCCAGCTCTCAAAACGGCCTGGGCCGAGCGGCCACAGATACGCAGTATTTT.

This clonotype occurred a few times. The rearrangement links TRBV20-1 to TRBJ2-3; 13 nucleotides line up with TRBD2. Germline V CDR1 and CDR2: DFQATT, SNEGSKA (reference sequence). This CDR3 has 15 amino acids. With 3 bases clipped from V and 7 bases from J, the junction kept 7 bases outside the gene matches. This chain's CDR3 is CSASAGTSGTNTQYF. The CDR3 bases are TGCAGTGCTAGTGCGGGGACTAGCGGGACGAATACGCAGTATTTT.

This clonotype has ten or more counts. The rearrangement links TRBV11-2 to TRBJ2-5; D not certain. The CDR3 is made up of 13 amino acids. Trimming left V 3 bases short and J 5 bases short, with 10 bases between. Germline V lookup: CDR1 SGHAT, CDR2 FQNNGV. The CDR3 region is CASSFIGYETQYF. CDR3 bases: TGTGCCAGCAGCTTTATAGGTTACGAGACCCAGTACTTC.

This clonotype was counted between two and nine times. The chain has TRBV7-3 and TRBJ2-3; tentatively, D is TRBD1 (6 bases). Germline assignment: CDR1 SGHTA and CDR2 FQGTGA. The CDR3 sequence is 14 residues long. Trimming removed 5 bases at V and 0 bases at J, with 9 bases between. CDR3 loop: CASSAQGSTDTQYF. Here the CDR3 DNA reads TGTGCCAGCAGCGCCCAGGGGAGCACAGATACGCAGTATTTT.